Shown below are 21 T cell receptor beta chains from a single sample sequenced in a study of blood T cell repertoires in COVID-19. The data were produced by immunoSEQ multiplex PCR, yet TCRdb's version contains in-frame clones alone and is incomplete. The sample lists a few hundred thousand clones; approximately 82% were seen once. The sample was peripheral blood. These receptors were collected from a woman aged 18-30 years with acute or convalescent COVID-19.

J is TRBJ2-3 and V is TRBV30, with a tentative D call TRBD2 (5 bases). Per germline, CDR1 GTSNPN and CDR2 SVGIG (reference sequence). This CDR3 contains 13 residues. The germline V and J ends were trimmed by 5 bases and 0 bases, with 9 bases remaining between them. The CDR3 loop is CAWRGPSTDTQYF. The DNA for the CDR3 is TGTGCCTGGCGGGGTCCTAGCACAGATACGCAGTATTTT.

A single count supports this clone. V usage is TRBV2 and J usage is TRBJ2-5, with D possibly being TRBD1 (6 bases). Trimming stripped 11 bases from V and 4 bases from J, with 14 bases between. This CDR3 region has 12 residues. The germline V gene has CDR1 SNHLY and CDR2 FYNNEI. CDR3 DNA sequence: TGTGCCCGGCAGGGGTCTGCAGAGACCCAGTACTTC. Protein product: CARQGSAETQYF.

A note on this clone: Other DNA variants within this sample encode the same CDR3. The chain recombines TRBV6-5 with TRBJ1-2; tentative D call: TRBD1 (6 bases). Trimming removed 6 bases from V and 0 bases from J, with 8 bases in between. This CDR3 is built from 13 residues. Germline CDR1 is MNHEY and CDR2 is SVGAGI. The CDR3: CASSRTANYGYTF. CDR3 coding DNA: TGTGCCAGCAGCAGGACAGCTAACTATGGCTACACCTTC.

The V call is TRBV30, the J call TRBJ2-3; the D gene is possibly TRBD2 (7 bases). The CDR3 length is 19 residues. The germline CDR1 and CDR2 sequences are GTSNPN and SVGIG (reference sequence). Trimming took 3 bases from V and 3 from J, leaving 28 bases between them. This chain's CDR3 is CAWSLDGGRIRLGTDTQYF. CDR3 bases: TGTGCCTGGAGCCTCGACGGGGGGCGAATAAGACTAGGAACAGATACGCAGTATTTT.

The J gene is TRBJ1-6, the V gene TRBV19; D remains ambiguous. From germline, CDR1 is LNHDA and CDR2 SQIVND (reference sequence). The V and J ends lost 3 bases and 8 bases respectively, with 11 bases between them. This CDR3 region has 14 residues. The CDR3 here is CASSITGYDSPLHF. For the CDR3, the DNA is TGTGCCAGTAGTATCACTGGTTATGATTCACCCCTCCACTTT.

This chain links TRBV24-1 with TRBJ1-2, with D unresolved. Germline V gene lookup returns CDR1 KGHDR and CDR2 SFDVKD. The length of the CDR3 is 13 residues. V gave up 3 bases and J gave up 7 bases, with 11 bases separating them. CDR3 region: CATSDSSRVGYTF. CDR3 DNA: TGTGCCACCAGTGATAGTAGTCGGGTTGGCTACACCTTC.

V usage is TRBV5-8 and J usage is TRBJ1-5; 9 nucleotides line up with TRBD1. Per germline, CDR1 SGHTS and CDR2 YDEGEE. V lost 4 bases to trimming and J lost 4 bases; unmatched junction nucleotides: 6. The CDR3 totals 15 residues. CDR3 residues: CASSLQGALNQPQHF. DNA for the CDR3: TGTGCCAGCAGCCTACAGGGGGCTCTAAATCAGCCCCAGCATTTT.

On this clone itself: Other nucleotide sequences from this sample produce the same CDR3. The chain links TRBV3-1 (or the pseudogene TRBV3-2) to TRBJ1-6, with 9 positions matching TRBD1. The CDR3 is 15 residues long. Trimming at V came to 1 base and at J to 9 bases, leaving 4 bases not matched to a gene. CDR1 is LGHDT, CDR2 YNNKEL, per germline (reference sequence). In DNA, the CDR3 is TGTGCCAGCAGCCAAGGGGACAGGGTGAGTTCACCCCTCCACTTT. This translates into CASSQGDRVSSPLHF.

This chain uses TRBV7-2 with TRBJ2-7; D is perhaps TRBD2 (6 bases). Trimming removed 2 bases from V and 3 bases from J, with 17 bases in between. There are 16 residues in the CDR3. From germline, CDR1 is SGHTA and CDR2 FQGNSA. The CDR3 DNA sequence: TGTGCCAGCAGCTTAAGGGGCGGGACGGCCGGCTACGAGCAGTACTTC. This translates into CASSLRGGTAGYEQYF.

CDR3 protein: CASSFSRGDTEAFF. In nucleotides, the CDR3 is TGTGCCAGCTCCTTCAGTCGGGGGGACACTGAAGCTTTCTTT. The chain carries TRBV18 and TRBJ1-1, with TRBD1 as a possible D gene (5 bases). V was pared by 6 bases and J by 3 bases, with 14 bases between. Germline-derived CDR1 and CDR2 are KGHSH and LQKENI. This CDR3 spans 14 amino acids.

The gene calls are TRBV18 and TRBJ1-1; the D gene is possibly TRBD1 (5 bases). The V and J ends lost 2 bases and 0 bases respectively, with 10 bases between them. Germline CDR1 is KGHSH and CDR2 is LQKENI. The CDR3 has 15 residues. The CDR3 is CASSPSDSLNTEAFF. The CDR3 DNA sequence: TGTGCCAGCTCACCATCCGACAGCTTGAACACTGAAGCTTTCTTT.

A note on this clone: Other DNA variants within this sample encode the same CDR3. The chain recombines TRBV6-5 with TRBJ2-1; 10 positions match TRBD2. V was clipped by 0 bases and J by 4 bases; unmatched bases: 0. Germline CDR1 is MNHEY and CDR2 is SVGAGI. The CDR3 contains 15 residues. DNA for the CDR3: TGTGCCAGCAGTTACTCGGGACTAGCGTACAATGAGCAGTTCTTC. As protein: CASSYSGLAYNEQFF.

This clone was seen a few times. The chain carries TRBV30 and TRBJ1-6; 8 nucleotides align to TRBD1. Trimming removed 4 bases from V and 0 bases from J; junction bases left unmatched: 11. The length of the CDR3 is 18 residues. The germline V gene has CDR1 GTSNPN and CDR2 SVGIG (reference sequence). CDR3 protein: CAWINGTGPSSYNSPLHF. CDR3 nucleotides: TGTGCCTGGATCAACGGGACAGGTCCTAGCTCCTATAATTCACCCCTCCACTTT.

This rearrangement joins TRBV4-1 to TRBJ2-2, with TRBD2 as a possible D gene (6 bases). The CDR3 is 18 residues long. Germline V lookup: CDR1 MGHRA, CDR2 YSYEKL. Trimming left V 5 bases short and J 5 bases short, with 24 bases between. The CDR3 DNA is TGCGCCAGCAGCACTCAACCGACTAGACTCCTGAGGACCGGGGAGCTGTTTTTT. This encodes CASSTQPTRLLRTGELFF.

This clone has a single count. This rearrangement joins TRBV7-2 to TRBJ2-7; the match to TRBD2 covers 7 bases. The trim removed 6 bases at V and 0 bases at J, leaving 5 bases unmatched. CDR1 and CDR2 from the germline V gene are SGHTA and FQGNSA. The CDR3 consists of 14 residues. The DNA of the CDR3 is TGTGCCAGCAGAGACCGGGACTACTCCTACGAGCAGTACTTC. Translation: CASRDRDYSYEQYF.

In its sample, this clone is large. The J gene is TRBJ2-2, the V gene TRBV11-3; 7 bases agree with TRBD1. Germline V lookup: CDR1 SGHNT, CDR2 YENEEA. CDR3 size: 15 residues. The J segment lost 4 bases and the V segment lost 5 bases, leaving 7 bases of the junction unmatched. The CDR3 spells CASSPGTVSTGELFF. DNA of the CDR3: TGTGCCAGCAGCCCCGGGACAGTGAGCACCGGGGAGCTGTTTTTT.

The J gene is TRBJ1-1, the V gene TRBV19; the match to TRBD1 covers 11 bases. Germline-derived CDR1 and CDR2 are LNHDA and SQIVND (reference sequence). After removal of 7 bases from V and 4 bases from J, the junction contained 5 bases not matched to a gene. The CDR3 length is 14 residues. CDR3 sequence (DNA): TGTGCCAGTATCCCGGACAGGGGGCTCACTGAAGCTTTCTTT. As protein: CASIPDRGLTEAFF.

The rearrangement links TRBV2 to TRBJ1-3; 9 bases match TRBD1. The CDR3 is 16 residues long. Unmatched junction bases numbered 6, after V lost 5 bases and J lost 1 base. The germline gives CDR1 SNHLY, CDR2 FYNNEI. The CDR3: CASSRPGTGSGNTIYF. CDR3 bases: TGTGCCAGCAGTCGTCCCGGGACAGGGTCTGGAAACACCATATATTTT.

V and J are TRBV5-1 and TRBJ2-5; the match to TRBD1 covers 12 bases. V trimming: 1 base; J trimming: 2 bases; junction bases outside the gene matches: 6. CDR3 length equals 17 residues. Germline values: CDR1 SGHRS, CDR2 YFSETQ. The DNA of the CDR3 is TGCGCCAGCAGCTTGTGGGGACAGGGGGCTATTCAAGAGACCCAGTACTTC. This encodes CASSLWGQGAIQETQYF.

This clone showed up just once. J is TRBJ2-1 and V is TRBV4-1, with D possibly matching TRBD2 (5 bases). V was pared by 3 bases and J by 0 bases, with 12 bases between. The germline CDR1 and CDR2 sequences are MGHRA and YSYEKL. This CDR3 has 16 residues. Here the CDR3 reads CASSHGPGSSYNEQFF. As DNA, the CDR3 is TGCGCCAGCAGCCATGGCCCGGGGAGCTCCTACAATGAGCAGTTCTTC.

V is TRBV6-1 and J is TRBJ2-7; D is undetermined. The length of the CDR3 is 16 residues. The germline V gene encodes CDR1 MNHNS and CDR2 SASEGT. With 2 bases removed from V and 2 bases from J, the gap between germline ends came to 16 bases. CDR3 residues: CASSESLAGLAYEQYF. In nucleotides, the CDR3 is TGTGCCAGCAGTGAAAGCTTGGCAGGTCTGGCCTACGAGCAGTACTTC.